Listed below are T cell receptor beta chains from one sample, sequenced in a study of human T cells and chemical hapten exposure. TCRdb passed the RACE reads through MiXCR, listing each CDR3 protein once. The table records nearly 110,000 distinct CDR3 sequences, 9% to 15% of them present only once. Sequenced here: whole blood, sampled in connection with sensitization to the hapten diphenylcyclopropenone (DPC). The origin of the receptors is a woman aged 45-59 years with alopecia areata. Some clones in this sample may be carry-over from other donors' samples. CDR3s include the opening cysteine and the closing phenylalanine or tryptophan. A D gene is named only where the DNA matches it firmly. Some rows have no size entry. The others give once, few or many, or a class for an expanded clone.

clone_size	v_call	d_call	j_call	cdr3_aa	cdr3_nt
few	TRBV9	.	TRBJ2-7	CASSVGQATIYEQYF	TGTGCCAGCAGCGTAGGACAGGCCACTATCTACGAGCAGTACTTC
many	TRBV12-3/TRBV12-4	.	TRBJ2-2	CASSPVGGVTGELFF	TGTGCCAGCAGTCCGGTCGGGGGAGTCACCGGGGAGCTGTTTTTT
.	TRBV29-1	.	TRBJ1-2	CSVLSRPYGYTF	TGCAGCGTCCTGTCCCGTCCCTATGGCTACACCTTC
few	TRBV5-1	TRBD1	TRBJ1-6	CASSSQQGSGSPLHF	TGCGCCAGCAGCTCCCAACAGGGGAGCGGCTCACCCCTCCACTTT
.	TRBV29-1	.	TRBJ2-2	CSVLFPNTGELFF	TGCAGCGTTCTCTTCCCGAACACCGGGGAGCTGTTTTTT
.	TRBV5-1	TRBD2	TRBJ2-1	CASSSNPGLADNEQFF	TGCGCCAGCAGCTCAAATCCGGGGCTAGCGGACAATGAGCAGTTCTTC
few	TRBV2	.	TRBJ2-1	CANSSYNEQFF	TGTGCCAACAGCTCCTACAATGAGCAGTTCTTC
.	TRBV12-3/TRBV12-4	TRBD2	TRBJ2-1	CASTPQGSSGTNEQFF	TGTGCCAGCACCCCTCAGGGCTCTAGCGGGACCAATGAGCAGTTCTTC
.	TRBV19	.	TRBJ1-2	CASSTPEGYGYTF	TGTGCCAGTAGTACCCCAGAGGGTTATGGCTACACCTTC
many	TRBV7-8	.	TRBJ1-2	CASSLEEGRHGYTF	TGTGCCAGCAGCTTAGAGGAGGGTCGACATGGCTACACCTTC
many	TRBV5-1	.	TRBJ1-1	CASSLGSTGNTEAFF	TGCGCCAGCAGCTTGGGGTCCACGGGGAACACTGAAGCTTTCTTT
many	TRBV29-1	.	TRBJ2-3	CSVGSTRWTDTQYF	TGCAGCGTTGGATCCACTAGATGGACAGATACGCAGTATTTT
.	TRBV5-1	TRBD1	TRBJ1-4	CASSPNPTGFGEKLFF	TGCGCCAGCAGCCCTAACCCGACAGGGTTTGGGGAAAAACTGTTTTTT
.	TRBV10-2	.	TRBJ1-6	CASSESRLTLHF	TGCGCCAGCAGTGAGTCTCGGCTAACCCTCCACTTT
.	TRBV6-4	.	TRBJ2-3	CASSEGIGAPTDTQYF	TGTGCCAGCAGTGAGGGGATAGGGGCACCCACAGATACGCAGTATTTT
.	TRBV27	.	TRBJ2-7	CASSEGYFSYEQYF	TGTGCCAGCAGTGAGGGTTATTTCTCCTACGAGCAGTACTTC
.	TRBV28	.	TRBJ1-1	CASSPHRVATEAFF	TGTGCCAGCAGTCCCCACAGGGTAGCCACTGAAGCTTTCTTT
few	TRBV6-5	TRBD1	TRBJ2-1	CASRPRQGLRNEQFF	TGTGCCAGCAGACCCAGACAGGGGCTGAGGAATGAGCAGTTCTTC
.	TRBV7-6	TRBD2	TRBJ2-5	CASSISGVGETQYF	TGTGCCAGCAGCATAAGCGGGGTAGGAGAGACCCAGTACTTC
few	TRBV7-6	.	TRBJ2-2	CASSLMDTMTGELFF	TGTGCCAGCAGCTTAATGGACACCATGACCGGGGAGCTGTTTTTT
many	TRBV7-9	.	TRBJ2-2	CASSLTGTNTGELFF	TGTGCCAGCAGCTTAACAGGGACGAACACCGGGGAGCTGTTTTTT
many	TRBV7-6	TRBD1	TRBJ1-1	CASSLSQGVNTEAFF	TGTGCCAGCAGCTTAAGTCAGGGGGTGAACACTGAAGCTTTCTTT
many	TRBV5-1	TRBD2	TRBJ2-7	CASRPGLATDEQYF	TGCGCCAGCCGCCCGGGACTAGCCACCGACGAGCAGTACTTC
.	TRBV28	TRBD2	TRBJ2-1	CASSPIVPGTRWNEQFF	TGTGCCAGCAGTCCAATAGTTCCCGGGACTAGGTGGAATGAGCAGTTCTTC
.	TRBV11-2	.	TRBJ2-1	CASSPTAVEQFF	TGTGCCAGCAGCCCCACGGCCGTTGAGCAGTTCTTC
.	TRBV24-1	TRBD1	TRBJ2-1	CATSEAQGAAYNEQFF	TGTGCCACCAGTGAGGCTCAGGGGGCTGCCTACAATGAGCAGTTCTTC
few	TRBV11-2	.	TRBJ1-2	CASSHHLGDMNYGYTF	TGTGCCAGCAGCCACCATTTGGGGGACATGAACTATGGCTACACCTTC
.	TRBV7-2	TRBD2	TRBJ2-7	CASSQISGRANEQYF	TGTGCCAGCAGCCAAATAAGCGGGAGGGCCAACGAGCAGTACTTC
.	TRBV19	.	TRBJ1-5	CASRARGVQIGNQPQHF	TGTGCCAGTAGGGCCCGGGGGGTACAGATTGGCAATCAGCCCCAGCATTTT
many	TRBV28	.	TRBJ1-5	CASSLTTGNQPQHF	TGTGCCAGCAGTCTTACGACGGGGAATCAGCCCCAGCATTTT
many	TRBV10-1	.	TRBJ1-6	CASSERGSGSPLHF	TGCGCCAGCAGTGAGAGGGGATCGGGTTCACCCCTCCACTTT
.	TRBV5-6	.	TRBJ1-5	CASSLRGNLPQHF	TGTGCCAGCAGCTTGAGGGGGAATCTGCCCCAGCATTTT
many	TRBV11-2	.	TRBJ1-1	CASSPGASEAFF	TGTGCCAGCAGCCCCGGGGCGAGTGAAGCTTTCTTT
few	TRBV12-2	.	TRBJ2-7	CASRPRTGGQNYEQYF	TGTGCAAGTCGCCCGCGAACGGGGGGTCAAAACTACGAGCAGTACTTC
many	TRBV28	.	TRBJ1-5	CARTPGHSNQPQHF	TGTGCCAGGACACCGGGACACAGCAATCAGCCCCAGCATTTT
few	TRBV2	.	TRBJ2-1	CASPATSSYNEQFF	TGTGCCAGCCCCGCAACTAGCTCCTACAATGAGCAGTTCTTC